These T cell receptor beta chains were read from a single sample in a study of cytomegalovirus exposure and HLA in healthy donors. Only in-frame clones appear in the TCRdb table, and some are missing; sequencing was by immunoSEQ multiplex PCR. This sample's table has 45,000 to 60,000 clones. Specimen: PBMCs. The source of these receptors is a male donor in good health and CMV-seronegative. The CDR3 runs from the conserved cysteine through the conserved F or W. Each record gives: J gene, D gene, V gene, CDR3 protein, CDR3 DNA. The D gene is left open where the match is weak.

TRBJ1-2 | . | TRBV5-1 | CASSLGSGSNNYGYTF | TGCGCCAGCAGCTTGGGATCAGGATCTAATAACTATGGCTACACCTTC
TRBJ1-1 | . | TRBV30 | CAWSVLNAEAFF | TGTGCCTGGAGTGTACTGAACGCTGAAGCTTTCTTT
TRBJ2-6 | . | TRBV4-1 | CASSLLQVSGANVLTF | TGCGCCAGCAGCCTATTACAGGTCTCTGGGGCCAACGTCCTGACTTTC
TRBJ2-7 | . | TRBV7-2 | CASSLNPGIGFEQYF | TGTGCCAGCAGCTTAAATCCAGGTATCGGTTTCGAGCAGTACTTC
TRBJ2-7 | . | TRBV6-5 | CASSQRGGPYEQYF | TGTGCCAGCAGCCAGAGGGGGGGCCCCTACGAGCAGTACTTC
TRBJ2-2 | TRBD1 | TRBV7-9 | CASSLTGVGELFF | TGTGCCAGCAGCCTTACAGGGGTCGGGGAGCTGTTTTTT
TRBJ2-2 | TRBD1 | TRBV9 | CASSAGQGTGELFF | TGTGCCAGCAGCGCAGGACAGGGTACCGGGGAGCTGTTTTTT
TRBJ1-2 | . | TRBV4-3 | CASSQGGGLDGYTF | TGCGCCAGCAGCCAGGGGGGGGGATTGGATGGCTACACCTTC
TRBJ1-2 | . | TRBV27 | CASSPTGLGGYTF | TGTGCCAGCAGTCCCACGGGATTGGGGGGCTACACCTTC
TRBJ2-3 | . | TRBV7-2 | CASSLRTSTDTQYF | TGTGCCAGCAGCTTAAGAACTAGCACAGATACGCAGTATTTT
TRBJ2-7 | . | TRBV7-2 | CASSKTAPRVEEQYF | TGTGCCAGCAGCAAAACGGCCCCCAGGGTTGAGGAGCAGTACTTC
TRBJ2-3 | . | TRBV7-2 | CASSPSTDTQYF | TGTGCCAGCAGCCCGAGTACAGATACGCAGTATTTT
TRBJ1-4 | TRBD1 | TRBV14 | CASSHDRGAATNEKLFF | TGTGCCAGCAGCCACGACAGGGGGGCTGCAACTAATGAAAAACTGTTTTTT
TRBJ1-1 | . | TRBV19 | CASTYSQVNTEAFF | TGTGCCAGTACCTACTCACAGGTGAACACTGAAGCTTTCTTT
TRBJ1-1 | . | TRBV6-6 | CASSQGTPITQAFF | TGTGCCAGCAGCCAAGGGACACCGATCACACAAGCTTTCTTT
TRBJ1-2 | . | TRBV7-9 | CASSRTEPAGYTF | TGTGCCAGCAGCCGGACAGAGCCGGCGGGCTACACCTTC
TRBJ2-1 | TRBD2 | TRBV19 | CASSPPLAGGPNEQFF | TGTGCCAGTAGTCCTCCCCTAGCGGGGGGTCCTAATGAGCAGTTCTTC
TRBJ2-2 | . | TRBV2 | CATTGTSRNTGELFF | TGTGCCACAACAGGGACAAGTCGTAACACCGGGGAGCTGTTTTTT
TRBJ1-2 | . | TRBV2 | CAGCPPGTNYGYTF | TGTGCCGGATGCCCCCCGGGAACAAACTATGGCTACACCTTC
TRBJ1-6 | . | TRBV14 | CASSQDPNSPLHF | TGTGCCAGCAGCCAAGATCCGAATTCACCCCTCCACTTT
TRBJ2-2 | TRBD1 | TRBV7-3 | CASSPVWGTENTGELFF | TGTGCCAGCAGCCCCGTTTGGGGGACAGAAAACACCGGGGAGCTGTTTTTT
TRBJ2-1 | TRBD1 | TRBV11-3 | CASSLRTGGRNEQFF | TGTGCCAGCAGCTTAAGGACAGGGGGCAGGAATGAGCAGTTCTTC
TRBJ1-2 | TRBD1 | TRBV6-6 | CASSTFRDRLNYGYTF | TGTGCCAGCAGCACATTTCGGGACAGACTCAACTATGGCTACACCTTC
TRBJ2-2 | . | TRBV7-6 | CASSPDISTGELFF | TGTGCCAGCAGCCCGGACATCTCCACCGGGGAGCTGTTTTTT
TRBJ2-7 | TRBD1 | TRBV14 | CASSKGGWTGAYEQYF | TGTGCCAGCAGCAAAGGAGGCTGGACAGGAGCCTACGAGCAGTACTTC
TRBJ1-4 | . | TRBV9 | CASSRDGERGEKLFF | TGTGCCAGCAGCCGAGATGGCGAGCGCGGTGAAAAACTGTTTTTT
TRBJ1-1 | TRBD1 | TRBV14 | CASSRTGVNTEAFF | TGTGCCAGCAGCCGGACAGGGGTGAACACTGAAGCTTTCTTT
TRBJ1-1 | . | TRBV4-1 | CASSQSKQTEAFF | TGCGCCAGCAGCCAATCAAAGCAAACTGAAGCTTTCTTT
TRBJ1-6 | . | TRBV4-2 | CASSQGPPTGYSPLHF | TGTGCCAGCAGCCAAGGTCCGCCAACAGGATATTCGCCCCTCCACTTT
TRBJ1-2 | . | TRBV29-1 | CSVSPPDFYGYTF | TGCAGCGTTTCTCCCCCAGACTTCTATGGCTACACCTTC
TRBJ2-6 | TRBD1 | TRBV30 | CALVPGQGFSGANVLTF | TGTGCCCTTGTGCCGGGACAGGGATTCTCTGGGGCCAACGTCCTGACTTTC
TRBJ2-7 | TRBD1 | TRBV19 | CASSPRTGQQYF | TGTGCCAGTAGTCCGCGGACAGGGCAGCAGTACTTC
TRBJ1-2 | TRBD1 | TRBV29-1 | CSGGQGTNYGYTF | TGCAGCGGGGGACAGGGAACTAACTATGGCTACACCTTC
TRBJ2-1 | TRBD2 | TRBV7-2 | CASSLVVAGLNEQFF | TGTGCCAGCAGCTTAGTGGTAGCGGGACTCAATGAGCAGTTCTTC
TRBJ1-3 | . | TRBV6-5 | CASKIGHSGNTIYF | TGTGCCAGCAAAATTGGGCACTCTGGAAACACCATATATTTT
TRBJ2-5 | . | TRBV5-1 | CASSPGRGWETQYF | TGCGCCAGCAGCCCTGGCCGCGGGTGGGAGACCCAGTACTTC
TRBJ2-3 | . | TRBV9 | CASGNSGTVTDTQYF | TGTGCCAGCGGAAATAGCGGTACCGTGACAGATACGCAGTATTTT
TRBJ1-4 | TRBD1 | TRBV2 | CASSATGLNEKLFF | TGTGCCAGCAGTGCGACAGGGTTAAATGAAAAACTGTTTTTT
TRBJ2-7 | . | TRBV4-3 | CASSQGPDTTYEQYF | TGCGCCAGCAGCCAGGGCCCAGACACAACCTACGAGCAGTACTTC
TRBJ2-5 | TRBD2 | TRBV4-2 | CASSQEATGGYQETQYF | TGTGCCAGCAGCCAAGAAGCTACGGGGGGGTACCAAGAGACCCAGTACTTC
TRBJ1-6 | . | TRBV7-3 | CASSLGPQYNSPLHF | TGTGCCAGCAGCTTAGGGCCACAGTATAATTCACCCCTCCACTTT
TRBJ1-1 | TRBD1 | TRBV9 | CASSFGQGEGNTEAFF | TGTGCCAGCAGTTTTGGGCAGGGGGAAGGGAACACTGAAGCTTTCTTT
TRBJ2-3 | TRBD1 | TRBV2 | CASSEDRGLDTQYF | TGTGCCAGCAGTGAGGACAGGGGGTTAGATACGCAGTATTTT
TRBJ1-1 | . | TRBV30 | CAWGAQPNTEAFF | TGTGCCTGGGGGGCACAGCCGAACACTGAAGCTTTCTTT
TRBJ1-1 | . | TRBV4-3 | CASSQDPPGEFAEAFF | TGCGCCAGCAGCCAAGATCCCCCAGGGGAGTTCGCTGAAGCTTTCTTT
TRBJ1-6 | TRBD1 | TRBV2 | CAITGTAVRNSPLHF | TGTGCCATCACCGGGACAGCAGTGCGAAATTCACCCCTCCACTTT
TRBJ1-6 | . | TRBV5-1 | CASSPGPLRAAAYNSPLHF | TGCGCCAGCAGCCCAGGCCCACTCAGGGCTGCGGCCTATAATTCACCCCTCCACTTT
TRBJ1-2 | . | TRBV14 | CASSQDHSTSFYTF | TGTGCCAGCAGCCAAGATCATAGCACAAGCTTCTACACCTTC
TRBJ2-5 | TRBD1 | TRBV9 | CASSGTGAHQETQYF | TGTGCCAGCAGCGGGACAGGGGCCCACCAAGAGACCCAGTACTTC
TRBJ2-7 | TRBD1 | TRBV5-3 | CARSLFDRGSLEQYF | TGTGCCAGAAGCTTGTTTGACAGGGGTTCTCTCGAGCAGTACTTC
TRBJ1-4 | TRBD1 | TRBV29-1 | CSVAYRGRSEKLFF | TGCAGCGTCGCGTACAGGGGGAGGAGTGAAAAACTGTTTTTT
TRBJ1-1 | TRBD1 | TRBV7-9 | CASGGQGRTEAFF | TGTGCCAGCGGCGGACAGGGGAGAACTGAAGCTTTCTTT
TRBJ2-3 | TRBD1 | TRBV6-1 | CASSSDRGRTDTQYF | TGTGCCAGCAGTTCGGACAGGGGGCGGACAGATACGCAGTATTTT
TRBJ1-1 | . | TRBV25-1 | CASRGALRSEAFF | TGTGCCAGCAGGGGGGCACTTAGGTCTGAAGCTTTCTTT
TRBJ2-1 | TRBD2 | TRBV19 | CASSPRTSGDYNEQFF | TGTGCCAGTAGTCCTAGGACTAGCGGGGACTACAATGAGCAGTTCTTC
TRBJ1-1 | . | TRBV5-6 | CASRSTGGTEAFF | TGTGCCAGCAGATCGACAGGCGGCACTGAAGCTTTCTTT
TRBJ1-2 | . | TRBV30 | CAWSVSSRGYTF | TGTGCCTGGAGTGTTTCGTCCCGGGGCTACACCTTC
TRBJ2-3 | . | TRBV5-8 | CASSLFGESTDTQYF | TGTGCCAGCAGCTTGTTCGGGGAGAGCACAGATACGCAGTATTTT
TRBJ2-7 | . | TRBV7-2 | CASSLRASAQGTSYEQYF | TGTGCCAGCAGCTTACGAGCTTCGGCACAGGGCACCTCCTACGAGCAGTACTTC
TRBJ1-3 | . | TRBV30 | CAWGKRELTGNTIYF | TGTGCCTGGGGGAAGAGGGAGCTCACTGGAAACACCATATATTTT